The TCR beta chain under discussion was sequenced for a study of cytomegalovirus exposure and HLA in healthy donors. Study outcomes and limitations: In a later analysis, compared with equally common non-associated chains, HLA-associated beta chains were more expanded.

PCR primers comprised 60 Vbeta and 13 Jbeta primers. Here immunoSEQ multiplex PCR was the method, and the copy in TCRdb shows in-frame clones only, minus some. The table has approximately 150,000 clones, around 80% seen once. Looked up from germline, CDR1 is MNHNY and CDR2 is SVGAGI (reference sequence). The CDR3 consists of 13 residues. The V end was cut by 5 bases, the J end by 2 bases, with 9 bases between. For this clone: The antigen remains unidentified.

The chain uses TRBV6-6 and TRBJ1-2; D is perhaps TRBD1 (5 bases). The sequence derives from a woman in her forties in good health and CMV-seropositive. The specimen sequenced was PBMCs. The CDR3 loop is CASSRRENYGYTF. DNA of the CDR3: TGTGCCAGCAGTCGCAGGGAAAACTATGGCTACACCTTC.